The T cell receptor (beta chain) described here comes from a study of Ad26.COV2.S vaccination and SARS-CoV-2 variants. Study outcomes and limitations: The placebo group had lower spike-specific TCR breadth than the vaccine recipients did.

Assay: immunoSEQ multiplex PCR; the TCRdb copy retains only in-frame clones and omits some. The data show hundreds of thousands of clones, with approximately 84% seen just once and roughly 3.1% held by the top ten. The CDR3 loop spans 12 amino acids. Trimming took 1 base from V and 5 from J, leaving 5 bases between them. Germline V gene sequence: CDR1 SGHTA, CDR2 FQGNSA. The treatment denotes: about 20 received Ad26.COV2.S at low or high dose, single or two shots; several received placebo; per-sample allocation not given. Sample collection was performed on day 63 after the first vaccine or placebo injection. This clone has just a few counts. Its target is unknown.

The receptor comes from a person aged 18-60 years who received the Ad26.COV2.S COVID-19 vaccine or a placebo. The chain combines TRBV7-2 with TRBJ1-2; D unresolved. Sequencing used peripheral blood, obtained in a trial of Ad26.COV2.S vaccine versus placebo. CDR3 protein: CASSLVAYGYTF. The CDR3, as DNA: TGTGCCAGCAGCTTAGTTGCGTATGGCTACACCTTC.